This T cell receptor (beta chain) is drawn from a study of PD-1 blockade in classical Hodgkin lymphoma. Following autologous stem cell transplantation, relapse occurred in every patient, and exposure to brentuximab vedotin varied. Best responses fell into complete response, partial response or progressive disease. For this clone: Its antigen is currently unknown.

Sequenced by immunoSEQ multiplex PCR; TCRdb stores in-frame clones only, minus some. This sample has fewer than 5,000 clones, with around three quarters found just once. Study-level points and caveats: Individuals who commenced nivolumab within less than 1 year of ASCT were excluded. In CD4+ cells, TCR diversity went up significantly by C4D1, but in CD8+ cells it did not. Healthy donors reportedly exceeded newly diagnosed patients in baseline TCR diversity.

This CDR3 contains 16 residues. The J segment lost 3 bases and the V segment lost 4 bases, leaving 7 bases of the junction unmatched. The germline V gene has CDR1 SGHDT and CDR2 YYEEEE. The source of this sequence is a human donor with classical Hodgkin lymphoma. This chain links TRBV5-6 with TRBJ2-3; 11 bases are a match to TRBD1. The sample consisted of peripheral blood mononuclear cells (PBMCs), taken at baseline. The CDR3 protein is CASSPGRDRGTDTQYF. CDR3 in DNA: TGTGCCAGCAGCCCAGGCCGGGACAGGGGGACAGATACGCAGTATTTT.